These 19 T cell receptor beta chains originate from one sample sequenced in a study of OX40 agonist ivuxolimab in advanced cancers. Library creation used the immunoSEQ multiplex PCR assay. Not all clones reach the TCRdb copy of this immuneACCESS table, which keeps in-frame sequences only. Checked studies attribute under half of the gap to unresolved V genes and leave the rest unexplained. For this sample the table gives around 74,000 clones, of which approximately 84% were detected only once. The ten most abundant clones make up roughly 0.48% of the sample. The sequencing here drew on CD4+ or CD8+ T cells sorted from blood, taken in a trial of the OX40 agonist ivuxolimab. The receptors come from an adult with an advanced solid tumor such as melanoma, head and neck, liver or kidney cancer.

The chain links TRBV7-9 to TRBJ2-5, with a possible D match to TRBD2 (6 bases). The germline V and J ends were trimmed by 5 bases and 5 bases, with 15 bases remaining between them. The CDR3 length is 14 residues. Germline lookup yields CDR1 SEHNR and CDR2 FQNEAQ (reference sequence). The CDR3 loop is CASSHWTGAETQYF. The CDR3 DNA reads as TGTGCCAGCAGCCACTGGACGGGAGCGGAGACCCAGTACTTC.

The chain combines TRBV29-1 with TRBJ2-1; D possibly matches TRBD1 or TRBD2 (5 bases each). The CDR3 has 13 amino acids. CDR1 and CDR2 from the germline V gene are SQVTM and ANQGSEA. Trimming pared 3 bases from V and 2 bases from J, leaving 8 bases between. CDR3 amino acids: CSVDGDAYNEQFF. CDR3 bases: TGCAGCGTTGACGGGGACGCCTACAATGAGCAGTTCTTC.

V usage is TRBV10-3 and J usage is TRBJ2-1; the match to TRBD2 covers 8 bases. The V gene end was trimmed by 6 bases and the J gene end by 3 bases; junction bases not matched to a gene: 4. Germline V CDR1 and CDR2: ENHRY, SYGVKD. The CDR3 is made up of 14 amino acids. The CDR3 loop reads CAIRSLADYNEQFF. The CDR3 DNA is TGTGCCATCAGGTCACTAGCGGACTACAATGAGCAGTTCTTC.

The gene calls are TRBV6-5 and TRBJ1-1; D is uncertain. Trimming cost V 2 bases and J 14 bases, with 12 bases left between them. The CDR3 has 11 residues. Per germline, CDR1 MNHEY and CDR2 SVGAGI. CDR3 amino acids: CASSYETESFF. The DNA of the CDR3 is TGTGCCAGCAGTTACGAAACCGAGTCCTTCTTT.

The genes are TRBV19 and TRBJ2-2; D not resolved. The CDR3 spans 11 residues. Germline lookup yields CDR1 LNHDA and CDR2 SQIVND (reference sequence). Trimming took off 7 bases at V and 13 bases at J, with 13 bases between the two ends. In DNA form, the CDR3 reads TGTGCCAGTACCCCCGGCCGCGGGCTGTTTTTT. It encodes CASTPGRGLFF. The entire variable domain, with the rest obtained from reference TRBV19 and TRBJ2-2, is as follows: DGGITQSPKYLFRKEGQNVTLSCEQNLNHDAMYWYRQDPGQGLRLIYYSQIVNDFQKGDIAEGYSVSREKKESFPLTVTSAQKNPTAFYLCASTPGRGLFFGEGSRLTVL.

The gene calls are TRBV7-2 and TRBJ1-4; D may be TRBD1 (6 bases). Per germline, CDR1 SGHTA and CDR2 FQGNSA. Trimming pared 1 base from V and 4 bases from J, leaving 10 bases between. This CDR3 has 15 residues. CDR3 region: CASSLEGVGNEKLFF. The CDR3 DNA sequence: TGTGCCAGCAGCTTAGAGGGGGTGGGTAATGAAAAACTGTTTTTT.

About this clone itself: The sample has other DNA sequences that encode this CDR3 too. J is TRBJ2-2 and V is TRBV28; 9 nucleotides line up with TRBD2. V trimming: 6 bases; J trimming: 5 bases; junction bases outside the gene matches: 4. Looked up from germline, CDR1 is MDHEN and CDR2 is SYDVKM. The CDR3 totals 14 residues. The chain's CDR3 is CASRRGGLTGELFF. The CDR3, as DNA: TGTGCCAGCAGGCGGGGGGGCCTAACCGGGGAGCTGTTTTTT.

The V and J genes are TRBV2 and TRBJ2-7, with D perhaps given as TRBD1 or TRBD2 (5 bases each). This CDR3 contains 12 residues. Germline V lookup: CDR1 SNHLY, CDR2 FYNNEI. V dropped 3 bases and J dropped 9 bases, with 12 bases sitting between them. CDR3 DNA sequence: TGTGCCAGCAGTGAGGCCAGGGAGAGGCAGTACTTC. Amino acid sequence: CASSEARERQYF.

The J gene is TRBJ1-1, the V gene TRBV7-9; 10 bases are a match to TRBD1. V was clipped by 4 bases and J by 4 bases; unmatched bases: 6. The CDR3 has 15 amino acids. Germline V lookup: CDR1 SEHNR, CDR2 FQNEAQ (reference sequence). CDR3 in DNA: TGTGCCAGCAGCTCAGAAGGGACAGGGGTCACTGAAGCTTTCTTT. Amino acid sequence: CASSSEGTGVTEAFF. The complete variable domain, with remaining parts taken from reference TRBV7-9 and TRBJ1-1, reads DTGVSQNPRHKITKRGQNVTFRCDPISEHNRLYWYRQTLGQGPEFLTYFQNEAQLEKSRLLSDRFSAERPKGSFSTLEIQRTEQGDSAMYLCASSSEGTGVTEAFFGQGTRLTVV.

This sequence joins TRBV28 and TRBJ2-7; 7 bases align to TRBD1. Germline V gene sequence: CDR1 MDHEN, CDR2 SYDVKM. The CDR3 loop spans 15 amino acids. J lost 2 bases, V lost 8 bases, and 12 bases had no gene match. CDR3 in DNA: TGTGCCAGCGCCCTCCAAGGGACAGTCGCCTACGAGCAGTACTTC. This translates into CASALQGTVAYEQYF.

The CDR3 spells CASRGQAAVDTDTQYF. CDR3 DNA sequence: TGTGCCAGCAGAGGGCAGGCCGCCGTAGACACAGATACGCAGTATTTT. The chain uses TRBV28 and TRBJ2-3, with D unclear. Looked up from germline, CDR1 is MDHEN and CDR2 is SYDVKM. The CDR3 is made up of 16 amino acids. V lost 6 bases, J lost 2 bases, and 18 bases lay in between.

This clone appeared a few times. V is TRBV4-3 and J is TRBJ2-3; TRBD2 agrees at 7 bases. Germline assignment: CDR1 LGHNA and CDR2 YSLEER. This CDR3 is 15 amino acids long. Trimming took 6 bases from V and 3 from J; bases not matched to a gene: 9. DNA for the CDR3: TGCGCCAGCAGTTACATATTGGGGGGGACAGATACGCAGTATTTT. It specifies CASSYILGGTDTQYF.

The J gene is TRBJ2-1, the V gene TRBV18; 11 nucleotides line up with TRBD2. Germline CDR1 KGHSH, CDR2 LQKENI. The CDR3 consists of 19 residues. V gave up 4 bases and J gave up 1 base; unmatched junction bases: 12. The CDR3 nucleotides are TGTGCCAGCTCACGGGGCTTAGCGGGAGGGCCGGCTTCCTACAATGAGCAGTTCTTC. Translation gives CASSRGLAGGPASYNEQFF.

The chain couples TRBV5-1 to TRBJ2-5; the D is unclear. Per germline, CDR1 SGHRS and CDR2 YFSETQ. The V end lost 5 bases, the J end lost 3 bases, and 11 bases lay between the germline ends. The CDR3 is 13 residues long. The CDR3 region is CASRIGQEETQYF. The CDR3 bases are TGCGCCAGCAGGATAGGGCAGGAAGAGACCCAGTACTTC.

This clone has only a few counts. V usage is TRBV14 and J usage is TRBJ2-5; no reliable D call. CDR1 SGHDN and CDR2 FVKESK come from the germline V gene. The V end was cut by 1 base, the J end by 5 bases, with 8 bases between. This CDR3 has 13 residues. As DNA, the CDR3 is TGTGCCAGCAGCCAAGCGCAGAGGGAGACCCAGTACTTC. As protein: CASSQAQRETQYF.

The table lists this clone with a count of one. The chain joins TRBV18 to TRBJ2-1, with a tentative D call TRBD1 (5 bases). V lost 3 bases, J lost 7 bases, and 16 bases lay in between. This CDR3 region has 15 residues. Germline CDR1 reads KGHSH; CDR2 reads LQKENI. Here the CDR3 DNA reads TGTGCCAGCTCACCGACCCCAGGGTCGAGGAATGAGCAGTTCTTC. This sequence encodes CASSPTPGSRNEQFF.

The chain joins TRBV5-1 to TRBJ2-7, with TRBD1 matching over 8 bases. Germline V gene data show CDR1 as SGHRS and CDR2 as YFSETQ. V shed 4 bases, J shed 7 bases, and the junction held 7 bases outside the gene matches. The CDR3 is made up of 13 amino acids. CDR3 nucleotides: TGCGCCAGCAGCAGGACAGGGTTCGAAGAGCAGTACTTC. Translating gives CASSRTGFEEQYF.

The chain carries TRBV7-2 and TRBJ2-7, with 7 bases fitting TRBD1. The V gene end was trimmed by 6 bases and the J gene end by 3 bases; junction bases not matched to a gene: 8. CDR1 SGHTA and CDR2 FQGNSA come from the germline V gene. The CDR3 contains 14 residues. The DNA of the CDR3 is TGTGCCAGCAGTCTTACAGGGGATCTCTACGAGCAGTACTTC. Protein product: CASSLTGDLYEQYF.

The chain carries TRBV9 and TRBJ2-1; 12 bases line up with TRBD2. From germline, CDR1 is SGDLS and CDR2 YYNGEE. The length of the CDR3 is 21 residues. Losses at the gene ends were 0 bases for V and 0 bases for J; bases not matched to a gene: 13. For the CDR3, the DNA is TGTGCCAGCAGCGTAGGGGCGGACTCAAGGACTAGCGGGACCTCCTACAATGAGCAGTTCTTC. This gives the protein CASSVGADSRTSGTSYNEQFF.